Here is one T cell receptor beta chain with its context. No antigen is known for it. Per-nucleotide qualities are absent, and no much larger clonotype sits a single base away. Donors were about 36 systemically healthy Caucasian individuals from Russia aged roughly 6 to 100 years. Approximately 9.7 milliliters of peripheral blood were drawn from each donor into EDTA-treated Vacutainer tubes. Ficoll-Paque density-gradient centrifugation was used to isolate PBMCs, with at least 7 million per sample. Total RNA, at least 6 micrograms per sample, was extracted from PBMCs with Trizol reagent. For every donor, an aliquot of PBMCs went through flow cytometry to measure the percentages of naive CD45RAhigh/CD27high T cells. The sample originates from a study of blood T cells in healthy people across ages (dated by TCRdb to the mid-2010s). At the level of the whole study: In model experiments, roughly one uniquely barcoded TCR beta cDNA molecule per two T cells was captured by template switching. To track age-related changes in TCR beta repertoire diversity, the study relied on deep sequencing normalized with unique cDNA molecular identifiers. Donors were grouped into four age groups: young (average approximately 15 years), middle-aged (39), aged (62) and long-lived (around 82). To avoid experimental bias, donors of different ages were spread randomly across the sequencing lanes. The study analyzed two additional independent replicas of 1 million unique cDNA reads from the same blood draw for two donors, one aged 18 to 29 and one aged 80 or older.

Here is what the overall study found, with its caveats: Donor CMV infection status was unknown, potentially confounding age-related changes in expanded clonotypes. The percentage of naive T cells measured by flow cytometry correlated strongly with observed TCR beta diversity. Total diversity estimates from one million sequenced T cells were considered lower bounds and underestimates. Observed TCR beta diversity per million T cells fell roughly linearly with age, and a significant reduction was already apparent by age roughly 41. Because profiling used bulk unsorted PBMCs, naive and antigen-experienced compartments could not be compared conclusively. Compared with the aged group, more naive CD4+ T cells, fewer expanded clones and increased TCR diversity were shown by the long-lived group, suggesting age selection.

Trimming at the junction amounts to 5 bases on V and 8 bases on J, and the germline ends lie 15 bases apart. From a lookup of the germline V gene (reference sequence), CDR1 and CDR2 are SEHNR and FQNEAQ. The CDR3 numbers 13 residues from cysteine through phenylalanine. The CDR3 DNA has 39 bases and is translated from base 1. The library was built by means of 5' RACE. Sequenced on an Illumina HiSeq 2500. The second PCR ran for about 6 to 12 cycles and used a J-beta primer mix along with a sample-barcoded 5' primer. A template-switch 5' adaptor carrying 12 random nucleotides introduced a unique molecular identifier onto each TCR beta cDNA molecule. Each sample yielded at least 3 million CDR3-containing paired-end reads. First-strand cDNA synthesis was performed from all RNA using the Mint cDNA synthesis kit, with priming by a TRBC-specific oligonucleotide. After uracil-DNA glycosylase treatment, a first 18-cycle PCR used universal primers M1SS and BC2_uni_R on all cDNA. On the study's bioinformatics: For normalization, 1 million high-quality reads were randomly selected from each sample, with every read carrying a distinct molecular identifier. Instead of being binned into consensus sequences, reads with shared molecular identifiers were discarded. MiTCR, with a Q25 quality threshold and the strictest error-elimination algorithm, was used for CDR3 identification, clonotype clustering and error correction. A nonparametric unseen species model with Euler transformation was used to estimate lower-bound total TCR beta diversity. TCRdb reworked the public reads: Q25 trimming with fastp, MiXCR clone assembly, productive beta chains retained. Rows merge per CDR3 protein into single entries with the most common DNA and genes. TCRdb's processing, not the authors' own work, is the source of the V and J calls. For this sample the table gives roughly 800,000 distinct CDR3 sequences, of which roughly 60% were detected only once. Of the sample, around 22% is held by the ten largest clones.

Sequencing input: blood. In this chain, TRBV7-9 is recombined with TRBJ1-2; the D gene is perhaps TRBD1, from 6 matching bases. The TCR sequence derives from a man aged 25-40 years in good health. Read as DNA, the sequence is TGTGCCAGCAGCAACAGGGAAGGGGTCGGCTACACCTTC. It translates as CASSNREGVGYTF.